Presented here are 19 T cell receptor beta chains from one specimen sequenced in a study of Graves' ophthalmopathy and Graves' hyperthyroidism. Scientists amplified the TCR beta CDR3 regions from RNA transcripts. After a first-round RT-PCR with HTBI primers, a second-round multiplex PCR was run. One entry per CDR3 protein, called by TCRdb with MiXCR from the multiplex PCR reads. Of some 1.1 million distinct CDR3 sequences listed, about 35% were seen once; the top ten hold 11%. The sequenced sample consisted of peripheral blood or thyroid tissue (not recorded which). These TCRs come from an adult man with Graves' hyperthyroidism.

This clonotype has just one count. A much larger clone lies a single base off, so this may be a read error. The rearrangement links TRBV20-1 to TRBJ1-2, with no clear D. Germline CDR1 and CDR2: DFQATT and SNEGSKA (reference sequence). The CDR3 has 15 amino acids. CDR3 in DNA: TGCAGTGGTAGAGATGTTCAGGCACCTAACTATGGCTACACCTTC. This codes for CSGRDVQAPNYGYTF.

As to this clonotype: A much larger clone is a single base away; this may be a read error. The V gene is TRBV24-1, the J gene TRBJ1-5; no definite D call. CDR1 and CDR2 (germline): KGHDR, SFDVKD. There are 13 residues in the CDR3. Trimming took off 7 bases at V and 1 base at J, with 7 bases between the two ends. As DNA, the CDR3 is TGTGCCACCAGCTTACAAAGCAATCAGCCCCAGCATTTT. Protein: CATSLQSNQPQHF.

This clonotype was found a few times. The V and J genes are TRBV24-1 and TRBJ1-2; 9 bases are shared with TRBD1. This CDR3 has 15 residues. Germline V CDR1 and CDR2: KGHDR, SFDVKD. The trim removed 2 bases at V and 4 bases at J, leaving 4 bases unmatched. As DNA, the CDR3 is TGTGCCACCAGTGATTCCGGACAGGGGCTCTATGGCTACACCTTC. Translation: CATSDSGQGLYGYTF.

This clonotype was picked up many times. The rearrangement uses TRBV9 and TRBJ2-5; 8 nucleotides match TRBD2. V shed 4 bases, J shed 5 bases, and the junction held 4 bases outside the gene matches. The CDR3 spans 13 residues. Germline CDR1 is SGDLS and CDR2 is YYNGEE. In nucleotides, the CDR3 is TGTGCCAGCAGCTCGGGACTAGAGGAGACCCAGTACTTC. This sequence encodes CASSSGLEETQYF. Full variable domain (rest looked up from reference TRBV9 and TRBJ2-5): DSGVTQTPKHLITATGQRVTLRCSPRSGDLSVYWYQQSLDQGLQFLIQYYNGEERAKGNILERFSAQQFPDLHSELNLSSLELGDSALYFCASSSGLEETQYFGPGTRLLVL.

The chain couples TRBV10-3 to TRBJ1-6; possible D gene TRBD1, 5 bases. The ends were cut back, 7 bases at V and 6 bases at J, with 10 bases in the middle. This CDR3 comprises 13 residues. Germline assignment: CDR1 ENHRY and CDR2 SYGVKD. For the CDR3, the DNA is TGTGCCATCACGGCAGGGCGTAATTCACCCCTCCACTTT. Encoded protein: CAITAGRNSPLHF.

This clonotype was observed at least ten times. This rearrangement joins TRBV6-6 to TRBJ1-4; D call uncertain. Deletions cut 6 bases from V and 8 bases from J, with 16 bases between. Germline assignment: CDR1 MNHNY and CDR2 SVGAGI (reference sequence). CDR3 length equals 14 residues. The CDR3 DNA reads TGTGCCAGCAGAAGCCACTGGGAGGGCGAAAAACTGTTTTTT. Protein sequence: CASRSHWEGEKLFF.

In this sample, this clonotype turned up once. The chain couples TRBV10-3 to TRBJ2-7, with 7 positions matching TRBD2. With V trimmed by 8 bases and J by 5 bases, 12 bases remained unmatched. The CDR3 is 14 residues long. Germline V gene sequence: CDR1 ENHRY, CDR2 SYGVKD. The CDR3 loop reads CAIGRDYLSHEQYF. For the CDR3, the DNA is TGTGCCATCGGCCGGGACTATCTCTCTCACGAGCAGTACTTC.

This clonotype was detected only once. This chain uses TRBV7-2 with TRBJ2-5, with TRBD1 identical over 7 bases. V trimming: 4 bases; J trimming: 4 bases; junction bases outside the gene matches: 12. This CDR3 is built from 16 residues. Germline CDR1 and CDR2: SGHTA and FQGNSA. The CDR3 coding sequence is TGTGCCAGCAGCTCACCTCGGGGAAGGGGGCGAGAGACCCAGTACTTC. It is translated as CASSSPRGRGRETQYF.

The table lists this clonotype with many counts. The V gene is TRBV20-1, the J gene TRBJ2-5; D is uncertain. Germline V lookup: CDR1 DFQATT, CDR2 SNEGSKA (reference sequence). The CDR3 has 11 amino acids. V was trimmed by 6 bases and J by 0 bases, leaving 5 bases between them. The CDR3 bases are TGCAGTGCATCGTACCAAGAGACCCAGTACTTC. This translates into CSASYQETQYF.

The chain is built from TRBV12-3 or TRBV12-4 and TRBJ2-5; unclear D gene. V was cut by 5 bases and J by 1 base, with 17 bases left in between. The CDR3 has 16 amino acids. The CDR3 DNA follows: TGTGCCAGCAGTGCTATGGAGCCAAACCCCCAAGAGACCCAGTACTTC. This codes for CASSAMEPNPQETQYF.

V is TRBV7-3 and J is TRBJ1-5, with unresolved D. The germline V gene has CDR1 SGHTA and CDR2 FQGTGA. This CDR3 is built from 13 residues. V lost 5 bases to trimming and J lost 11 bases, with 16 bases between them. The chain's CDR3 is CASSLVHEGTQHF. The CDR3 bases are TGTGCCAGCAGCCTCGTACACGAAGGGACCCAGCATTTT.

This clonotype showed up just a few times. The V call is TRBV19, the J call TRBJ2-5; D might be TRBD1 or TRBD2, each matching 5 bases. Trimming left V 6 bases short and J 7 bases short, with 18 bases between. This CDR3 is 14 amino acids long. CDR1 is LNHDA, CDR2 SQIVND, per germline (reference sequence). This chain's CDR3 is CASRNQGRTGTQYF. The DNA for the CDR3 is TGTGCCAGTAGAAACCAGGGACGCACGGGGACCCAGTACTTC.

This clonotype was found many times. The rearrangement joins TRBV7-9 to TRBJ1-1; D not certain. CDR1 and CDR2 from the germline V gene are SEHNR and FQNEAQ (reference sequence). V was cut by 0 bases and J by 6 bases, with 11 bases left in between. This CDR3 comprises 14 residues. The CDR3 sequence: CASSLAGLRAEAFF. The CDR3 region has the DNA TGTGCCAGCAGCTTAGCAGGGCTAAGGGCTGAAGCTTTCTTT.

Remarks on this clonotype: One end of the junction is discordant with germline, which a read error may explain. The chain combines TRBV10-3 with TRBJ1-4, with D unresolved. This CDR3 has 14 amino acids. From germline, CDR1 is ENHRY and CDR2 SYGVKD. This CDR3 reads CASSLVSMNEKLFF. CDR3 DNA: TGTGCCAGCAGTTTAGTCAGTATGAATGAAAAACTGTTTTTT.

The rearrangement uses TRBV29-1 and TRBJ2-6, with TRBD1 matching 10 bases. V trimming: 7 bases; J trimming: 2 bases; junction bases outside the gene matches: 2. Germline lookup yields CDR1 SQVTM and CDR2 ANQGSEA. The length of the CDR3 is 14 residues. The CDR3 sequence: CSAGTGAGANVLTF. In DNA, the CDR3 is TGCAGCGCCGGGACAGGGGCTGGGGCCAACGTCCTGACTTTC.

This clonotype was detected ten times or more. The rearrangement links TRBV19 to TRBJ1-2, with D perhaps matching TRBD1 (5 bases). The germline V gene encodes CDR1 LNHDA and CDR2 SQIVND (reference sequence). V was cut by 10 bases and J by 2 bases, with 17 bases left in between. The CDR3 covers 14 residues. The CDR3 loop is CATEGRSPNYGYTF. The CDR3 DNA follows: TGTGCCACGGAGGGGAGGTCACCAAACTATGGCTACACCTTC.

Points on this clonotype: Just one base apart from a much larger clone, this may be a read error. V usage is TRBV4-1 and J usage is TRBJ1-2, with D possibly matching TRBD1 (5 bases). CDR3 length: 15 amino acids. V was clipped by 5 bases and J by 8 bases, with 21 bases between them. The germline CDR1 and CDR2 sequences are MGHRA and YSYEKL. CDR3 nucleotides: TGCGCCAGCAGCGAAGGGGTACCGGCAGGGCGAGGCTACACCTTC. Encoded protein: CASSEGVPAGRGYTF.

In regard to this clonotype: A single base separates this from a much larger clone, so it may be a read error. This chain links TRBV14 with TRBJ2-7; no clear D. This CDR3 region has 13 residues. Per germline, CDR1 SGHDN and CDR2 FVKESK. In DNA form, the CDR3 reads TGTGCCGGCAGCCAAGTCGATACCTACGAGCAGTACTTC. Translating gives CAGSQVDTYEQYF.

This clonotype was observed at least ten times. V is TRBV9 and J is TRBJ1-2; D is undetermined. Germline CDR1 is SGDLS and CDR2 is YYNGEE. This CDR3 contains 13 residues. Trimming removed 0 bases from V and 9 bases from J, with 12 bases in between. The CDR3 coding sequence is TGTGCCAGCAGCGTAGCTCTGGGCCGAAGCTACACCTTC. This sequence encodes CASSVALGRSYTF.